The clone carrying this T cell receptor beta chain appeared a few times. TCRdb reanalysed the RT-PCR reads using MiXCR and keeps one entry per CDR3 protein. The sample holds about 700,000 distinct CDR3 sequences, about 14% seen once. The CDR3 runs 16 residues. Looked up from germline, CDR1 is SGHRS and CDR2 is YFSETQ. With 1 base clipped from V and 2 bases from J, the junction kept 8 bases outside the gene matches. This sequence joins TRBV5-1 and TRBJ2-5, with 7 bases matching TRBD2. This TCR was recovered from a female donor in good health, serving as a healthy control. The sequenced material came from memory CD4+ T cells from blood. The CDR3 loop is CASSLRPSGSQETQYF. Here the CDR3 DNA reads TGCGCCAGCAGCTTGAGACCTAGCGGTTCACAAGAGACCCAGTACTTC.